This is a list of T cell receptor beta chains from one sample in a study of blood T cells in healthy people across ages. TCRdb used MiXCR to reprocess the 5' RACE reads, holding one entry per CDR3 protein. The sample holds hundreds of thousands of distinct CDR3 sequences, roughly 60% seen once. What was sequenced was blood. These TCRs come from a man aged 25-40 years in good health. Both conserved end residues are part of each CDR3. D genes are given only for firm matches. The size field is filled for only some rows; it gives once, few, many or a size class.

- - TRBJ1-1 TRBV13 CAGSSMNTEAFF TGTGCCGGCAGCTCGATGAACACTGAAGCTTTCTTT
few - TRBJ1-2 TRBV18 CASSPGGPNYGYTF TGTGCCAGCTCACCTGGGGGGCCGAACTATGGCTACACCTTC
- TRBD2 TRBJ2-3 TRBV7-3 CASTESGNTDTQYF TGTGCCAGCACCGAAAGCGGGAATACAGATACGCAGTATTTT
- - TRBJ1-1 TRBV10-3 CAISSALAHMNTEAFF TGTGCCATCAGTTCGGCGCTCGCGCATATGAACACTGAAGCTTTCTTT
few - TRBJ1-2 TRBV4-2 CASSQEPGYGYTF TGTGCCAGCAGCCAGGAACCGGGGTATGGCTACACCTTC
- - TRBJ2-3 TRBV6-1 CASSIWGTDTQYF TGTGCCAGCTCGATCTGGGGCACAGATACGCAGTATTTT
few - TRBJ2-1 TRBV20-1 CSARGGRFYNEQFF TGCAGTGCCAGAGGGGGTAGATTCTACAATGAGCAGTTCTTC
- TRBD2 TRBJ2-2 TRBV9 CASSDPLGLAGGQNGELFF TGTGCCAGCAGCGACCCCCTTGGACTAGCGGGAGGGCAGAACGGGGAGCTGTTTTTT
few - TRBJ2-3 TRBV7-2 CASSLPITDTQYF TGTGCCAGCAGCTTACCAATCACAGATACGCAGTATTTT
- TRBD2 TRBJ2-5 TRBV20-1 CSARFAGTRGQETQYF TGCAGTGCTAGGTTTGCCGGGACTAGAGGACAAGAGACCCAGTACTTC
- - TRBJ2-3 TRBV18 CASSPPEYGGSSDTQYF TGTGCCAGCTCACCACCGGAGTATGGGGGATCTTCAGATACGCAGTATTTT
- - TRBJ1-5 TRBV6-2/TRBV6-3 CASSRIGAGESNQPQHF TGTGCCAGCAGCAGAATTGGGGCAGGCGAGAGCAATCAGCCCCAGCATTTT
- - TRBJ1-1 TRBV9 CASSVGRSTEAFF TGTGCCAGCAGCGTAGGGCGGAGCACTGAAGCTTTCTTT
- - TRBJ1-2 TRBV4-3 CASSQGTGGDYGYTF TGCGCCAGCAGCCAAGGTACCGGGGGGGACTATGGCTACACCTTC
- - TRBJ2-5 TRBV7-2 CASSPRGYGMTQYF TGTGCCAGCAGCCCCCGGGGCTATGGGATGACCCAGTACTTC
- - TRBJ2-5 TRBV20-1 CSARKSTGRWETQYF TGCAGTGCTAGAAAGTCGACGGGAAGGTGGGAGACCCAGTACTTC
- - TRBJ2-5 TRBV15 CATSRDVGTETQYF TGTGCCACCAGCAGAGATGTAGGAACGGAGACCCAGTACTTC
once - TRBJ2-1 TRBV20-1 CSAETSNLNEQFF TGCAGTGCTGAGACCTCTAACCTCAATGAGCAGTTCTTC
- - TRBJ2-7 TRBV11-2 CASSLGRTYSTEQYF TGTGCCAGCAGCTTAGGCCGCACATACTCGACCGAGCAGTACTTC
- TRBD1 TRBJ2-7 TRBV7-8 CASSNPYRGNNEQYF TGTGCCAGCAGCAATCCATACAGGGGAAACAACGAGCAGTACTTC
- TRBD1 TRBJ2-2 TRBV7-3 CASSFDRGRGELFF TGTGCCAGCAGCTTCGACAGGGGGCGAGGGGAGCTGTTTTTT
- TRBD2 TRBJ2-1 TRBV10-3 CAIRVVASGGLNEQFF TGTGCCATCAGAGTAGTGGCTAGCGGGGGACTCAATGAGCAGTTCTTC
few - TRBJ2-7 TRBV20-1 CSAERGRVTYEQYF TGCAGTGCTGAGCGAGGACGGGTAACCTACGAGCAGTACTTC
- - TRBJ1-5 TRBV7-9 CASSFGAGIYQPQHF TGTGCCAGCAGCTTCGGAGCAGGGATTTATCAGCCCCAGCATTTT
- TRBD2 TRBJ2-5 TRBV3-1 CASSQGTSAQQYF TGTGCCAGCAGCCAAGGGACTAGCGCACAGCAGTACTTC
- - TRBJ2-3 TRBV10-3 CAISALAGTPPRYTQYF TGTGCCATCAGTGCCTTAGCCGGGACGCCACCCCGGTATACGCAGTATTTT